Listed below are T cell receptor beta chains from one sample, sequenced in a study of early T cells in non-severe SARS-CoV-2 infection. TCRdb reanalysed the 5' RACE reads using MiXCR and keeps one entry per CDR3 protein. Of about 83,000 distinct CDR3 sequences listed, roughly 10% were seen once; the top ten hold around 8%. The sequencing used whole blood, collected at baseline. The source of these receptors is an adult who was a healthcare worker with PCR-confirmed SARS-CoV-2 infection or an uninfected control (not recorded which). Each CDR3 is given with its conserved first and last residue. The D gene is left open where the match is weak. Clone size is stated in some rows and not others, as once, few, many or a class when expanded.

v_gene: TRBV4-2
d_gene: NA
abundance: NA
j_gene: TRBJ2-3
CDR3nt: TGTGCCAGCAGCCAAGACTCAGCGGTTCGCACAGATACGCAGTATTTT
CDR3aa: CASSQDSAVRTDTQYF

v_gene: TRBV5-1
d_gene: TRBD1
abundance: few
j_gene: TRBJ1-1
CDR3nt: TGCGCCAGCAGCCTCTCCCTTTTAGGACAGGGTGAAGCTTTCTTT
CDR3aa: CASSLSLLGQGEAFF

v_gene: TRBV27
d_gene: TRBD1
abundance: few
j_gene: TRBJ1-5
CDR3nt: TGTGCCAGCAACGCACAGGGGATTGGCAATCAGCCCCAGCATTTT
CDR3aa: CASNAQGIGNQPQHF

v_gene: TRBV7-6
d_gene: NA
abundance: few
j_gene: TRBJ2-1
CDR3nt: TGTGCCAGCAGCCCACAGCCGGGCAATGAGCAGTTCTTC
CDR3aa: CASSPQPGNEQFF

v_gene: TRBV30
d_gene: NA
abundance: many
j_gene: TRBJ2-1
CDR3nt: TGTGCCTGGACCCGAGACGGATACAATGAGCAGTTCTTC
CDR3aa: CAWTRDGYNEQFF

v_gene: TRBV28
d_gene: NA
abundance: few
j_gene: TRBJ2-6
CDR3nt: TGTGCCAGCCGCGACGGCTTCTCTGGGGCCAACGTCCTGACTTTC
CDR3aa: CASRDGFSGANVLTF

v_gene: TRBV7-3
d_gene: TRBD2
abundance: many
j_gene: TRBJ2-2
CDR3nt: TGTGCCAGCAGCTTAACGCGACTAGCGGGAGGATTAGGCGGGGAGCTGTTTTTT
CDR3aa: CASSLTRLAGGLGGELFF

v_gene: TRBV5-1
d_gene: TRBD1
abundance: NA
j_gene: TRBJ2-7
CDR3nt: TGCGCCAGCAGCTTATTTCCGGGACAGGGGTCCCACGAGCAGTACTTC
CDR3aa: CASSLFPGQGSHEQYF

v_gene: TRBV7-6
d_gene: NA
abundance: many
j_gene: TRBJ2-7
CDR3nt: TGTGCCAGCAGCCGGACCCTACAGGGCTACGAGCAGTACTTC
CDR3aa: CASSRTLQGYEQYF

v_gene: TRBV28
d_gene: TRBD1
abundance: NA
j_gene: TRBJ2-7
CDR3nt: TGTGCCAGCAGTTGGACAGGGGGCAACGAGCAGTACTTC
CDR3aa: CASSWTGGNEQYF

v_gene: TRBV7-9
d_gene: TRBD2
abundance: NA
j_gene: TRBJ2-1
CDR3nt: TGTGCCAGCAGCCCACCGTCCGGGACTAGCGGCTACAATGAGCAGTTCTTC
CDR3aa: CASSPPSGTSGYNEQFF

v_gene: TRBV28
d_gene: TRBD2
abundance: many
j_gene: TRBJ2-2
CDR3nt: TGTGCCAGCACCCTAGCGGGACCCGGGGAGCTGTTTTTT
CDR3aa: CASTLAGPGELFF

v_gene: TRBV5-4
d_gene: TRBD1
abundance: few
j_gene: TRBJ1-3
CDR3nt: TGTGCCAGCAGCTTGGACAGGGGCAGCTCTGGAAACACCATATATTTT
CDR3aa: CASSLDRGSSGNTIYF

v_gene: TRBV30
d_gene: TRBD1
abundance: few
j_gene: TRBJ2-7
CDR3nt: TGTGCCTGGAGCCTGACAGGGTCCGAGCAGTACTTC
CDR3aa: CAWSLTGSEQYF

v_gene: TRBV11-2
d_gene: NA
abundance: many
j_gene: TRBJ1-6
CDR3nt: TGTGCCAGCAGCCGGAGACAAGGTCAAAATTCACCCCTCCACTTT
CDR3aa: CASSRRQGQNSPLHF

v_gene: TRBV7-9
d_gene: TRBD2
abundance: many
j_gene: TRBJ2-7
CDR3nt: TGTGCCAGCAGCCTAACACTAGCGGATAGCTCCTGGTACGAGCAGTACTTC
CDR3aa: CASSLTLADSSWYEQYF

v_gene: TRBV11-2
d_gene: NA
abundance: few
j_gene: TRBJ2-1
CDR3nt: TGTGCCAGCAGCCCCGGGATGGAGCAGTTCTTC
CDR3aa: CASSPGMEQFF

v_gene: TRBV12-3/TRBV12-4
d_gene: TRBD1
abundance: many
j_gene: TRBJ1-1
CDR3nt: TGTGCCAGCAGTTTGGCGCAGGGGGCGACTGAAGCTTTCTTT
CDR3aa: CASSLAQGATEAFF

v_gene: TRBV7-9
d_gene: NA
abundance: few
j_gene: TRBJ1-1
CDR3nt: TGTGCCAGCAGCTTGTTTGTGGAGGCAGGCACTGAAGCTTTCTTT
CDR3aa: CASSLFVEAGTEAFF

v_gene: TRBV27
d_gene: TRBD2
abundance: few
j_gene: TRBJ2-7
CDR3nt: TGTGCCAGCAGCCCGGGACTAACTTCCTACGAGCAGTACTTC
CDR3aa: CASSPGLTSYEQYF

v_gene: TRBV5-5
d_gene: NA
abundance: few
j_gene: TRBJ2-7
CDR3nt: TGTGCCAGCAGCTTATCGGTGATTGACGAGCAGTACTTC
CDR3aa: CASSLSVIDEQYF

v_gene: TRBV5-1
d_gene: NA
abundance: NA
j_gene: TRBJ2-1
CDR3nt: TGCGCCAGCAGCTTCAGTGGCATCTCCACCTACAATGAGCAGTTCTTC
CDR3aa: CASSFSGISTYNEQFF

v_gene: TRBV27
d_gene: NA
abundance: few
j_gene: TRBJ2-7
CDR3nt: TGTGCCAGCAGTTGGGCCCGACCTACACAACAGCAGTACTTC
CDR3aa: CASSWARPTQQQYF

v_gene: TRBV19
d_gene: TRBD2
abundance: NA
j_gene: TRBJ2-1
CDR3nt: TGTGCCAGTAGTATAGAGTCCCCACACCTAGCGGGGCCCCCGGATGAGCAGTTCTTC
CDR3aa: CASSIESPHLAGPPDEQFF

v_gene: TRBV7-9
d_gene: NA
abundance: NA
j_gene: TRBJ2-5
CDR3nt: TGTGCCAGCCAGGACAGAGGGAATGGAGAGACCCAGTACTTC
CDR3aa: CASQDRGNGETQYF

v_gene: TRBV6-6
d_gene: NA
abundance: many
j_gene: TRBJ2-3
CDR3nt: TGTGCCAGCAGTTTAGGAGATACGCAGTATTTT
CDR3aa: CASSLGDTQYF

v_gene: TRBV20-1
d_gene: NA
abundance: many
j_gene: TRBJ1-1
CDR3nt: TGCAGTGCTAGAGCAGGGGATTACACTGAAGCTTTCTTT
CDR3aa: CSARAGDYTEAFF

v_gene: TRBV24-1
d_gene: TRBD2
abundance: NA
j_gene: TRBJ2-1
CDR3nt: TGTGCCACCAGTTTCGGGGGGACGGGATACAATGAGCAGTTCTTC
CDR3aa: CATSFGGTGYNEQFF

v_gene: TRBV5-1
d_gene: TRBD1
abundance: many
j_gene: TRBJ2-1
CDR3nt: TGCGCCAGCAGCCTACGACAGGGGGCGCAGAATGAGCAGTTCTTC
CDR3aa: CASSLRQGAQNEQFF

v_gene: TRBV21-1
d_gene: NA
abundance: few
j_gene: TRBJ2-7
CDR3nt: TGTGCCAGCGGCGGACAGGGGCGCCTAGTAAGGGAGTACGAGCAGTACTTC
CDR3aa: CASGGQGRLVREYEQYF

v_gene: TRBV12-3/TRBV12-4
d_gene: NA
abundance: NA
j_gene: TRBJ2-7
CDR3nt: TGTGCCAGCAGTCCCTCCCCCGTCCGCGAGCAGTACTTC
CDR3aa: CASSPSPVREQYF

v_gene: TRBV27
d_gene: NA
abundance: few
j_gene: TRBJ1-6
CDR3nt: TGTGCCAGCAGCAGGGAGTATAATTCACCCCTCCACTTT
CDR3aa: CASSREYNSPLHF

v_gene: TRBV6-6
d_gene: NA
abundance: NA
j_gene: TRBJ1-1
CDR3nt: TGTGCCAGCAAAAGGGGTCTCGACACTGAAGCTTTCTTT
CDR3aa: CASKRGLDTEAFF

v_gene: TRBV14
d_gene: TRBD1
abundance: many
j_gene: TRBJ2-1
CDR3nt: TGTGCCAGCAGCCAAAGTGGCGCAGGGGGCTATGAGCAGTTCTTC
CDR3aa: CASSQSGAGGYEQFF

v_gene: TRBV28
d_gene: TRBD2
abundance: NA
j_gene: TRBJ2-1
CDR3nt: TGTGCCAGCGCGACTGGCGGGAGGGTATACAATGAGCAGTTCTTC
CDR3aa: CASATGGRVYNEQFF

v_gene: TRBV10-3
d_gene: TRBD2
abundance: few
j_gene: TRBJ2-7
CDR3nt: TGTGCCATCAGTGGGACTAGCTCCTACGAGCAGTACTTC
CDR3aa: CAISGTSSYEQYF

v_gene: TRBV6-1
d_gene: NA
abundance: few
j_gene: TRBJ2-3
CDR3nt: TGTGCCAGCACCTACCAAGGGGGAGATACGCAGTATTTT
CDR3aa: CASTYQGGDTQYF

v_gene: TRBV4-1
d_gene: NA
abundance: NA
j_gene: TRBJ1-5
CDR3nt: TGCGCCAGCAGCCGTCTAGGGGGGGATCAGCCCCAGCATTTT
CDR3aa: CASSRLGGDQPQHF

v_gene: TRBV30
d_gene: NA
abundance: few
j_gene: TRBJ2-5
CDR3nt: TGTGCCTGGAGTGTACGCGAGACCCAGTACTTC
CDR3aa: CAWSVRETQYF

v_gene: TRBV19
d_gene: TRBD2
abundance: NA
j_gene: TRBJ2-1
CDR3nt: TGTGCCAGTAGTACACCAGCGGGAGGGACCTACAATGAGCAGTTCTTC
CDR3aa: CASSTPAGGTYNEQFF

v_gene: TRBV14
d_gene: NA
abundance: few
j_gene: TRBJ1-2
CDR3nt: TGTGCCAGCAGCCAAGATGTCGGACAACGAAATGGCTACACCTTC
CDR3aa: CASSQDVGQRNGYTF

v_gene: TRBV28
d_gene: NA
abundance: few
j_gene: TRBJ1-1
CDR3nt: TGTGCCAGCAGCTTTGGGACTGTGAACACTGAAGCTTTCTTT
CDR3aa: CASSFGTVNTEAFF

v_gene: TRBV20-1
d_gene: TRBD2
abundance: few
j_gene: TRBJ2-1
CDR3nt: TGCAGTGCTCCAAGACTAGCGGGAGTGGACAATGAGCAGTTCTTC
CDR3aa: CSAPRLAGVDNEQFF